This T cell receptor beta chain was recovered during a study of blood T cell repertoires in COVID-19. Study-wide background: Italy, Spain and the United States were the sources of the convalescent and acute COVID-19 samples. In each case, the material was cDNA or gDNA derived from T cells, B-cell-depleted T cells, or PBMCs.

CDR1 is LGHNT and CDR2 is FRNRAP in the germline V gene. The V gene end was trimmed by 2 bases and the J gene end by 7 bases; junction bases not matched to a gene: 8. The CDR3 runs to 15 residues. Per the original methods: Using reference gene primer amplification, nucleated cell counts were estimated. The assay was immunoSEQ multiplex PCR, and TCRdb's table has in-frame clones only and misses some. V and J calls plus clone size are reproduced from that table; the DNA served to infer D and trimming. Among some 150,000 clones listed, roughly 84% were seen once. The material sequenced was peripheral blood. The chain joins TRBV12-5 to TRBJ2-1; 7 nucleotides match TRBD2. This clonotype was obtained from a human donor in a cohort sampled during active COVID-19. The CDR3: CASGLRASGENEQFF. In DNA form, the CDR3 reads TGTGCTAGTGGTTTGAGGGCTAGCGGCGAGAATGAGCAGTTCTTC.